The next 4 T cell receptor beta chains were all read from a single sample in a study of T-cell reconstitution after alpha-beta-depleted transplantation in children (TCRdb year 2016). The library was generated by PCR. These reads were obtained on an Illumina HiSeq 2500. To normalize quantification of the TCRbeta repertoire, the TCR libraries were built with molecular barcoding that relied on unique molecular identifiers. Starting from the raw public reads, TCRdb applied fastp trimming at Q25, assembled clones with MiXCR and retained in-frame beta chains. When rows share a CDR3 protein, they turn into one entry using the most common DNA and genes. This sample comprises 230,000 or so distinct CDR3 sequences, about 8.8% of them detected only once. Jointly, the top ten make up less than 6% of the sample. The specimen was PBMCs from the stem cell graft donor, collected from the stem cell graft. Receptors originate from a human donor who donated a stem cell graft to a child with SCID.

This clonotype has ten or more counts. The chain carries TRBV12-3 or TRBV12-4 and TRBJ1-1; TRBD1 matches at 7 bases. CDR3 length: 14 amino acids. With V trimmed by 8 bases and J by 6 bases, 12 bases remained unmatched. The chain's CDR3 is CASSPTGSGAEAFF. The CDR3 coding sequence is TGTGCCAGCTCGCCGACAGGGTCAGGGGCTGAAGCTTTCTTT.

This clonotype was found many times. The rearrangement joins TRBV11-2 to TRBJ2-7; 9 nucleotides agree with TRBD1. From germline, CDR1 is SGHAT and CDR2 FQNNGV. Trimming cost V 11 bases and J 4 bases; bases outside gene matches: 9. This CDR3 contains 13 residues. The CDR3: CASFGTGMYEQYF. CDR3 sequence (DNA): TGTGCCTCCTTTGGGACAGGGATGTACGAGCAGTACTTC. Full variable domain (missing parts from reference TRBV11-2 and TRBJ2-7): EAGVAQSPRYKIIEKRQSVAFWCNPISGHATLYWYQQILGQGPKLLIQFQNNGVVDDSQLPKDRFSAERLKGVDSTLKIQPAKLEDSAVYLCASFGTGMYEQYFGPGTRLTVT.

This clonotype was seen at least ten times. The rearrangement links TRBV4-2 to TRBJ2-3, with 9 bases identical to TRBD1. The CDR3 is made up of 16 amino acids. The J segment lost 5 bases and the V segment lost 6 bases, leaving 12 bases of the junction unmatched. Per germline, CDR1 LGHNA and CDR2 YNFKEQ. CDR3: CASSTSGTGTGDTQYF. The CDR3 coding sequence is TGTGCCAGCAGTACATCCGGGACAGGGACTGGAGATACGCAGTATTTT.

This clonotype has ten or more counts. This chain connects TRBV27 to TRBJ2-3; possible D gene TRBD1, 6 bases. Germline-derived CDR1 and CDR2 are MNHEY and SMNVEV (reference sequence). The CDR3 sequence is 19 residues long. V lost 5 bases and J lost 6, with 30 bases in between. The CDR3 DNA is TGTGCCAGCAGTCCCCAAAGTGGGGACATCTACTTCAACCCGGATACGCAGTATTTT. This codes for CASSPQSGDIYFNPDTQYF.